This TCR beta chain derives from a study of shared clonotypes between healthy human individuals. Study background: Ranging from 18 to 49 in age, donors were two women and a few men. Study observations and caveats: Approximately 5.3% was the fraction of naive CD4 clonotypes found shared across a few donors. A generally larger estimated richness was seen in naive subsets than in memory subsets.

The protocol was immunoSEQ multiplex PCR, while the TCRdb copy is restricted to in-frame clones and leaves out a portion. The sample yields about 360,000 clones, about 73% seen once. CDR3 length: 15 residues. Germline V gives CDR1 SQVTM, CDR2 ANQGSEA. Concerning this clone itself: What it binds is not known.

The source material was memory CD4+ T cells sorted from blood. The subset denotes: CD45RA-negative fraction. The chain joins TRBV29-1 to TRBJ2-5; 11 bases match TRBD2. The J call may be faulty, since TRBJ2-7 better matches the DNA end. This clonotype originated in a man aged 30 to 45 in good health. The CDR3 sequence is CSVETSGVNAYEQYF. As DNA, the CDR3 is TGCAGCGTTGAGACTAGCGGGGTAAACGCCTACGAGCAGTACTTC.